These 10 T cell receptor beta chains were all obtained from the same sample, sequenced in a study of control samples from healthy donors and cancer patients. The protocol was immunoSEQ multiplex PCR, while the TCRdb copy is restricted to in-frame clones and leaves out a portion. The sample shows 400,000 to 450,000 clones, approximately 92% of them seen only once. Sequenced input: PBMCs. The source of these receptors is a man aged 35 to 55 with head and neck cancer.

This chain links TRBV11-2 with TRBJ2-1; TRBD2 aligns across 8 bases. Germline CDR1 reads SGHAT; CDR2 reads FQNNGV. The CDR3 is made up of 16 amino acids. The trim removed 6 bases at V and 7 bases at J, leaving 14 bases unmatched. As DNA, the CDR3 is TGTGCCAGCAGTTTCCGGGGGGGGACAATTATTAATGAGCAGTTCTTC. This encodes CASSFRGGTIINEQFF.

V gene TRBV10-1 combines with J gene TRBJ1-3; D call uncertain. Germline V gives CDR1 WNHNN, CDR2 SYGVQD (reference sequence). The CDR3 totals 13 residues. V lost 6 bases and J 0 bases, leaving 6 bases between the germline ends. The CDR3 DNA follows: TGCGCCAGCAGGGCATCCTCTGGAAACACCATATATTTT. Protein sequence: CASRASSGNTIYF.

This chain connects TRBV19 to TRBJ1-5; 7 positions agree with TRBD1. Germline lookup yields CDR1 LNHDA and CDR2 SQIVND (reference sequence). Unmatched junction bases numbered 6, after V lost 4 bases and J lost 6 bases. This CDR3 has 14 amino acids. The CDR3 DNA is TGTGCCAGTAGTACGACAGGGTACGGTCAGCCCCAGCATTTT. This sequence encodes CASSTTGYGQPQHF.

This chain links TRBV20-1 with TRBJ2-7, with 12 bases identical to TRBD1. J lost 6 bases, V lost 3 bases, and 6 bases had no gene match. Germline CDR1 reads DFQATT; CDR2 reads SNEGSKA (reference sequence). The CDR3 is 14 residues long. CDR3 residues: CSASGGTGGGEQYF. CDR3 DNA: TGCAGTGCTAGTGGGGGGACAGGGGGCGGCGAGCAGTACTTC.

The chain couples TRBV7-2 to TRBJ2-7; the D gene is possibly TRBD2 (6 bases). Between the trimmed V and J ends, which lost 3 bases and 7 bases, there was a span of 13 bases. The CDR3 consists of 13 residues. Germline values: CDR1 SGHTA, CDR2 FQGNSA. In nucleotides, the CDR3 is TGTGCCAGCAGCTTCAAACCAGGGACTGAGCAGTACTTC. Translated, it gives CASSFKPGTEQYF.

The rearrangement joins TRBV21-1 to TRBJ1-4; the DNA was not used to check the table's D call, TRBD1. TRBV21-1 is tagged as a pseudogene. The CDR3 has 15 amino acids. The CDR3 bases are TGTGCCAGCAGCCAAAACGAAAACAGAAATGAAAAACTGTTTTTT. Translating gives CASSQNENRNEKLFF.

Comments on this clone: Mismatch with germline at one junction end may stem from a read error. The CDR3 reads CASSPPGRGLGFF. The CDR3 DNA reads as TGTGCCAGCAGTCCTCCCGGTCGAGGATTAGGGTTCTTC. The rearrangement joins TRBV12-3 or TRBV12-4 to TRBJ2-7; D call uncertain. This CDR3 comprises 13 residues.

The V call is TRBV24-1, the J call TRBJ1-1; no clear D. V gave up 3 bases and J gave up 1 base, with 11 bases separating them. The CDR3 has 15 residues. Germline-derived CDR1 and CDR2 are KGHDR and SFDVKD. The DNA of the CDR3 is TGTGCCACCAGTGATCCCAACAGCGGGAACACTGAAGCTTTCTTT. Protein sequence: CATSDPNSGNTEAFF.

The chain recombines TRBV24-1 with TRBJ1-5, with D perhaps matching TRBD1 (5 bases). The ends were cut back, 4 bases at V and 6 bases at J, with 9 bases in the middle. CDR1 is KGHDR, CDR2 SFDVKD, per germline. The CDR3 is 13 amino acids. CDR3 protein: CATSDGGVQPQHF. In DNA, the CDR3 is TGTGCCACCAGTGACGGGGGGGTTCAGCCCCAGCATTTT.

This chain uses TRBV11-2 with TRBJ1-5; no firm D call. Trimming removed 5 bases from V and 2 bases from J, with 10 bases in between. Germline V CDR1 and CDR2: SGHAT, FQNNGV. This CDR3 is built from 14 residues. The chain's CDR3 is CASSPPHGNQPQHF. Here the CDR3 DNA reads TGTGCCAGCAGCCCTCCTCACGGCAATCAGCCCCAGCATTTT. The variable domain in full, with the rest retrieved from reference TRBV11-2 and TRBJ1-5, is EAGVAQSPRYKIIEKRQSVAFWCNPISGHATLYWYQQILGQGPKLLIQFQNNGVVDDSQLPKDRFSAERLKGVDSTLKIQPAKLEDSAVYLCASSPPHGNQPQHFGDGTRLSIL.